This TCR beta chain was identified in a study of blood T cell repertoires in COVID-19. Study in general: PBMCs, B-cell-depleted T cells, or T cells were the source of the cDNA or gDNA that made up the material.

Per the original data handling: From reference gene primer amplification, estimates of nucleated cell counts were derived. The protocol was immunoSEQ multiplex PCR, while the TCRdb copy is restricted to in-frame clones and leaves out a portion. That table furnishes V, J and clone size, whereas the DNA furnished D and trimming. The sample contains more than 25,000 clones, around 67% of which appear only once. This clone was counted a few times. There are 17 residues in the CDR3. The rearrangement links TRBV21-1 to TRBJ1-4; TRBD1, the table's D call, was not compared with the DNA. TRBV21-1 corresponds to a pseudogene. The receptor's source is a human donor in a cohort sampled during active COVID-19. The specimen sequenced was peripheral blood. CDR3 sequence reads: CASSNDPHNRGGEKLFF. For the CDR3, the DNA is TGTGCCAGCAGCAATGACCCCCACAACAGGGGGGGGGAAAAACTGTTTTTT.